This TCR beta chain was sequenced in a study of regulatory T cells in long-lasting Graves disease. Broader study findings: Persistent patients had a count of shared public clonotypes (approximately 2,800) that exceeded that of new patients (about 870). What was studied was peripheral blood only, and not thyroid tissue.

Time point in this sample: newly diagnosed GD, antithyroid drugs for less than 3 months. Following extraction of RNA from PBMCs, that RNA was used to make the TCR library. Diagnoses of Graves' disease were made by American Thyroid Association guidelines. This clonotype occurred a few times. Its antigen is not known. Relying on iRepertoire HTBI primers and Arm-PCR of CDR3 regions, the team built TCR beta libraries. MiXCR, applied by TCRdb to the multiplex PCR reads, yields one record per CDR3 protein. This sample has 300,000 to 450,000 distinct CDR3 sequences, with around 15% found just once. Material: peripheral blood mononuclear cells (PBMCs), obtained at new diagnosis, from a patient treated with antithyroid drugs. This receptor was obtained from a female donor with Graves disease.

CDR3 loop: CASSYIPAAGSYNSPLHF. The CDR3 DNA is TGTGCCAGCAGTTACATCCCGGCGGCCGGCTCCTATAATTCACCCCTCCACTTT. The rearrangement uses TRBV6-5 and TRBJ1-6; D not resolved. Germline-derived CDR1 and CDR2 are MNHEY and SVGAGI. V was cut by 2 bases and J by 0 bases, with 14 bases left in between. The CDR3 has 18 amino acids.